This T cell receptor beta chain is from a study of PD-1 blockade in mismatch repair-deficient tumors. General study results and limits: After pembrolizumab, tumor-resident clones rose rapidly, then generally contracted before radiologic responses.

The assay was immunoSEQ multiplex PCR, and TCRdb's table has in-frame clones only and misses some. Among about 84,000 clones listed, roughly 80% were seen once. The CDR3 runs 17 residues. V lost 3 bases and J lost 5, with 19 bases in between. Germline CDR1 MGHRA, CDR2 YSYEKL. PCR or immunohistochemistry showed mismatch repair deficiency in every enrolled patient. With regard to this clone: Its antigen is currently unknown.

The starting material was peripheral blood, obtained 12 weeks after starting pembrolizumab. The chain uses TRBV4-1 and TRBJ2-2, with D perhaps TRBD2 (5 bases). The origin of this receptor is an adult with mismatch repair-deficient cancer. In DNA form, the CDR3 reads TGCGCCAGCAGCCACGCGGACGGGGTTAGGCAGACCGGGGAGCTGTTTTTT. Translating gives CASSHADGVRQTGELFF.